These T cell receptor beta chains were read from a single sample in a study of PD-L1 blockade in urothelial cancer. TCRdb keeps only in-frame clones here, not all; method: immunoSEQ multiplex PCR. The sample has 35,000 to 50,000 clones, approximately 90% seen once. The sample in question was PBMCs, obtained around atezolizumab (anti-PD-L1) treatment. Every receptor here comes from a woman aged 55-69 years with urothelial cancer. Each CDR3 is given with its conserved first and last residue. A D gene is named only where the DNA matches it firmly. Clone size is shown for a subset of rows, as once, few, many or a class of expanded clone.

length	D	V	size	J	CDR3	DNA
18	TRBD1	TRBV19	NA	TRBJ1-1	CASSSDPGTGALNTEAFF	TGTGCCAGTAGTAGCGACCCCGGGACAGGGGCCCTGAACACTGAAGCTTTCTTT
12	NA	TRBV7-6	NA	TRBJ2-1	CASSINYNEQFF	TGTGCCAGCAGCATTAACTACAATGAGCAGTTCTTC
19	NA	TRBV9	NA	TRBJ1-6	CASSAYPQTVSSYNSPLHF	TGTGCCAGCAGCGCTTACCCTCAAACGGTTAGCTCCTATAATTCACCCCTCCACTTT
15	NA	TRBV2	NA	TRBJ1-1	CASSEALLRESEAFF	TGTGCCAGCAGTGAAGCGCTTTTGAGGGAGTCTGAAGCTTTCTTT
11	NA	TRBV20-1	NA	TRBJ2-5	CSARDRETQYF	TGCAGTGCTAGAGATCGAGAGACCCAGTACTTC
13	NA	TRBV19	NA	TRBJ2-7	CASSIISAGEQYF	TGTGCCAGTAGTATAATTAGCGCGGGCGAGCAGTACTTC
13	NA	TRBV7-2	NA	TRBJ2-7	CASSLPYSYEQYF	TGTGCCAGCAGCTTACCGTATTCCTACGAGCAGTACTTC
14	NA	TRBV6-6	NA	TRBJ2-2	CASSSLRGFGELFF	TGTGCCAGCAGTTCCCTACGAGGGTTCGGGGAGCTGTTTTTT
13	NA	TRBV14	NA	TRBJ2-7	CASGTTRGDEQYF	TGTGCCAGCGGGACAACACGGGGAGACGAGCAGTACTTC
18	NA	TRBV5-1	NA	TRBJ2-7	CASSVGAPGLKSSYEQYF	TGCGCCAGCAGCGTGGGGGCCCCGGGACTCAAGAGCTCCTACGAGCAGTACTTC
14	TRBD1	TRBV4-3	NA	TRBJ1-2	CASSQATGVYGYTF	TGCGCCAGCAGCCAAGCGACAGGGGTGTATGGCTACACCTTC
13	NA	TRBV5-1	NA	TRBJ2-7	CASSWTSSYEQYF	TGCGCCAGCAGTTGGACAAGCTCCTACGAGCAGTACTTC
15	NA	TRBV11-2	once	TRBJ2-7	CASSLGSGTGYEQYF	TGTGCCAGCAGCCTAGGGAGCGGGACAGGCTACGAGCAGTACTTC
16	TRBD1	TRBV19	NA	TRBJ1-2	CASSTDRAPLSYGYTF	TGTGCCAGTAGTACCGACAGGGCCCCGTTGTCCTATGGCTACACCTTC
14	NA	TRBV7-2	NA	TRBJ1-1	CASSLYQGRTEAFF	TGTGCCAGCAGCTTATACCAGGGGCGTACTGAAGCTTTCTTT
16	TRBD1	TRBV5-1	NA	TRBJ1-1	CASSTYRGGLDTEAFF	TGCGCCAGCAGCACTTACAGGGGGGGGTTGGACACTGAAGCTTTCTTT
12	NA	TRBV6-1	NA	TRBJ1-2	CASRHLNYGYTF	TGTGCCAGCAGACACCTTAACTATGGCTACACCTTC
15	TRBD2	TRBV5-6	NA	TRBJ2-1	CASSLTGGPNNEQFF	TGTGCCAGCAGCCTCACGGGGGGGCCAAACAATGAGCAGTTCTTC
19	TRBD2	TRBV28	NA	TRBJ2-5	CASSPRTSGRNQEVETQYF	TGTGCCAGCAGCCCGAGGACTAGCGGGAGGAATCAGGAGGTAGAGACCCAGTACTTC
14	TRBD2	TRBV7-3	once	TRBJ2-2	CASRIARGTGELFF	TGTGCCAGCAGAATAGCGCGGGGGACCGGGGAGCTGTTTTTT
16	TRBD1	TRBV5-4	NA	TRBJ1-6	CASSVDRDRGSSPLHF	TGTGCCAGCAGCGTAGATCGGGACAGGGGTTCTTCACCCCTCCACTTT
16	TRBD1	TRBV5-6	NA	TRBJ1-2	CASSLGGGQHLYGYTF	TGTGCCAGCAGCTTGGGAGGGGGACAGCACCTCTATGGCTACACCTTC
15	TRBD1	TRBV14	NA	TRBJ2-5	CASSSRQGGSETQYF	TGTGCCAGCAGCTCTCGACAGGGGGGATCGGAGACCCAGTACTTC
15	NA	TRBV19	NA	TRBJ2-7	CASSIFSGQNYEQYF	TGTGCCAGTAGTATATTTTCAGGACAGAACTACGAGCAGTACTTC
13	NA	TRBV7-9	NA	TRBJ2-2	CASSPRSPGELFF	TGTGCCAGCAGCCCCCGGTCGCCCGGGGAGCTGTTTTTT
16	NA	TRBV7-5	NA	TRBJ2-7	CARSLVQAASSYEQYF	TGTGCCAGAAGCTTAGTTCAAGCGGCAAGCTCCTACGAGCAGTACTTC
14	TRBD2	TRBV7-8	NA	TRBJ2-7	CASSYGGRIYEQYF	TGTGCCAGCAGTTACGGCGGGAGGATCTACGAGCAGTACTTC